This is a list of T cell receptor beta chains from one sample in a study of cytomegalovirus exposure and HLA in healthy donors. Assay: immunoSEQ multiplex PCR; the TCRdb copy retains only in-frame clones and omits some. The sample lists about 130,000 clones; over 85% were seen once. The specimen was PBMCs. The source is a man aged 25 to 40 in good health and CMV-seronegative. Each CDR3 is given with its conserved first and last residue. Fields, in order: V gene, J gene, clone size, D gene, CDR3 protein, CDR3 DNA. A D gene is named only where the DNA matches it firmly. Clone size is stated in some rows and not others, as once, few, many or a class when expanded.

TRBV10-1,TRBJ2-5,-,TRBD1,CASSEGQGAGETQYF,TGCGCCAGCAGTGAGGGACAGGGGGCAGGAGAGACCCAGTACTTC
TRBV2,TRBJ2-2,-,-,CASTDRSNTGELFF,TGTGCCAGCACGGACAGATCGAACACCGGGGAGCTGTTTTTT
TRBV6-5,TRBJ2-3,-,TRBD2,CASSYSGSGGADTQYF,TGTGCCAGCAGTTACTCGGGGAGCGGGGGGGCCGATACGCAGTATTTT
TRBV18,TRBJ1-3,once,TRBD1,CASSRDRSGNTIYF,TGTGCCAGCTCAAGGGACAGGTCTGGAAACACCATATATTTT
TRBV4-1,TRBJ2-3,once,TRBD2,CASSHRGSGGVGTQYF,TGCGCCAGCAGCCACCGCGGTAGCGGGGGGGTGGGTACGCAGTATTTT
TRBV5-1,TRBJ2-4,-,-,CASSLAGLGGQNIQYF,TGCGCCAGCAGCTTGGCGGGGTTGGGGGGACAAAACATTCAGTACTTC
TRBV5-1,TRBJ2-2,-,-,CASSLDSTYTGELFF,TGCGCCAGCAGCTTAGACAGCACCTACACCGGGGAGCTGTTTTTT
TRBV6-5,TRBJ2-7,once,TRBD2,CASSYSGTTYEQYF,TGTGCCAGCAGTTACAGCGGGACTACCTACGAGCAGTACTTC
TRBV7-2,TRBJ2-5,-,TRBD2,CASSLWASGEETQYF,TGTGCCAGCAGCTTATGGGCCAGCGGGGAAGAGACCCAGTACTTC
TRBV4-1,TRBJ1-1,-,TRBD1,CASSQPRDRDTEAFF,TGCGCCAGCAGCCAACCGAGGGACAGGGACACTGAAGCTTTCTTT
TRBV7-2,TRBJ2-1,-,-,CASSLGANNEQFF,TGTGCCAGCAGCTTAGGAGCCAACAATGAGCAGTTCTTC
TRBV27,TRBJ1-2,-,TRBD1,CASGTGVDYGYTF,TGTGCCAGCGGAACAGGGGTAGACTATGGCTACACCTTC
TRBV5-1,TRBJ1-2,once,-,CASSSAGDGGYTF,TGCGCCAGCAGCTCCGCAGGGGACGGCGGCTACACCTTC
TRBV7-8,TRBJ2-5,-,-,CASTIGREETQYF,TGTGCCAGCACCATCGGGAGAGAAGAGACCCAGTACTTC
TRBV9,TRBJ2-3,-,TRBD2,CASSVVRGGSTDTQYF,TGTGCCAGCAGCGTAGTGCGGGGGGGCTCTACAGATACGCAGTATTTT
TRBV5-6,TRBJ1-4,once,-,CASSFDRMEEKLFF,TGTGCCAGCAGCTTCGACAGGATGGAAGAAAAACTGTTTTTT
TRBV5-8,TRBJ2-7,-,TRBD2,CASSLAGLADNEQYF,TGTGCCAGCAGCTTGGCGGGACTAGCGGACAACGAGCAGTACTTC
TRBV4-1,TRBJ1-4,few,-,CASSLFGGGGDEKLFF,TGCGCCAGCAGCCTATTTGGGGGAGGGGGTGATGAAAAACTGTTTTTT
TRBV9,TRBJ2-1,-,-,CASSVPPYNEQFF,TGTGCCAGCAGCGTACCTCCTTACAATGAGCAGTTCTTC
TRBV11-2,TRBJ1-2,-,-,CASSLGFGGNGYTF,TGTGCCAGCAGCTTAGGGTTTGGAGGGAATGGCTACACCTTC
TRBV4-1,TRBJ2-1,-,TRBD2,CASSQASGGRGDEQFF,TGCGCCAGCAGCCAAGCTAGCGGGGGCCGGGGGGATGAGCAGTTCTTC
TRBV19,TRBJ1-5,-,-,CASSFQGYNQPQHF,TGTGCCAGTAGTTTTCAGGGATACAATCAGCCCCAGCATTTT
TRBV28,TRBJ1-2,-,TRBD1,CASNRTGNLPELYNYGYTF,TGTGCCAGCAACCGGACAGGGAACCTACCTGAATTGTATAACTATGGCTACACCTTC
TRBV5-1,TRBJ1-2,few,TRBD1,CASSLDRGPDGYTF,TGCGCCAGCAGCTTGGACAGGGGGCCGGATGGCTACACCTTC
TRBV11-2,TRBJ2-1,-,TRBD2,CASSLDRGGGYSEQFF,TGTGCCAGCAGCTTAGATCGGGGCGGGGGATACAGTGAGCAGTTCTTC
TRBV19,TRBJ2-7,-,-,CASGAALSSYEQYF,TGTGCCAGTGGGGCGGCCTTGAGCTCCTACGAGCAGTACTTC
TRBV13,TRBJ1-4,-,-,CASSPGRAGKHNEKLFF,TGTGCCAGCAGCCCCGGCCGGGCAGGGAAGCATAATGAAAAACTGTTTTTT
TRBV18,TRBJ1-4,-,TRBD1,CASSPQGATNEKLFF,TGTGCCAGCTCACCCCAGGGGGCAACTAATGAAAAACTGTTTTTT
TRBV18,TRBJ1-5,once,-,CASSDWDQPQHF,TGTGCCAGCTCGGACTGGGATCAGCCCCAGCATTTT
TRBV11-2,TRBJ1-2,-,TRBD1,CASSLARTGRGLGYTF,TGTGCCAGCAGCTTAGCCAGGACAGGGAGAGGGCTCGGCTACACCTTC
TRBV7-9,TRBJ2-7,-,-,CASSPGPFLSSYEQYF,TGTGCCAGCAGCCCTGGTCCGTTTTTGAGCTCCTACGAGCAGTACTTC
TRBV7-3,TRBJ1-1,many,TRBD1,CASSPGTGDTEAFF,TGTGCCAGCAGCCCCGGGACAGGGGACACTGAAGCTTTCTTT
TRBV4-1,TRBJ2-3,-,TRBD2,CASSQVVVAGTQYF,TGCGCCAGCAGCCAAGTCGTGGTAGCGGGTACGCAGTATTTT
TRBV5-1,TRBJ1-2,once,-,CASSSGDLLSSTF,TGCGCCAGCAGCTCAGGGGACCTCCTCTCCAGCACCTTC
TRBV5-1,TRBJ2-2,-,TRBD2,CASSSNSGGATGELFF,TGCGCCAGCAGCTCGAATAGCGGGGGGGCCACCGGGGAGCTGTTTTTT
TRBV2,TRBJ1-2,-,TRBD1,CASGTDRDSNYGYTF,TGTGCCAGCGGTACCGACAGGGATTCTAACTATGGCTACACCTTC
TRBV6-1,TRBJ2-7,-,TRBD1,CASSDSRDSNYEQYF,TGTGCCAGCAGTGATAGCCGGGACAGCAACTATGAGCAGTACTTC
TRBV29-1,TRBJ2-1,-,-,CSGEDLHEQFF,TGCAGCGGGGAGGATCTGCATGAGCAGTTCTTC
TRBV6-5,TRBJ1-1,-,-,CASQQGYTEAFF,TGTGCCAGCCAACAGGGCTACACTGAAGCTTTCTTT
TRBV10-1,TRBJ2-5,-,-,CASSEPAMGQFQETQYF,TGCGCCAGCAGTGAGCCAGCCATGGGGCAGTTCCAAGAGACCCAGTACTTC
TRBV6-5,TRBJ1-2,-,-,CASSYSGRGSYGYTF,TGTGCCAGCAGTTACTCGGGCAGGGGATCTTATGGCTACACCTTC
TRBV28,TRBJ2-7,few,TRBD1,CASNGRGYEQYF,TGTGCCAGCAATGGCAGGGGGTACGAGCAGTACTTC
TRBV7-2,TRBJ1-5,-,-,CASSSQPLKGRKPQHF,TGTGCCAGCAGCTCCCAACCCCTCAAGGGGAGGAAGCCCCAGCATTTT
TRBV6-9,TRBJ2-5,-,-,CASSYRGQETQYF,TGTGCCAGCAGTTATCGGGGGCAAGAGACCCAGTACTTC
TRBV7-9,TRBJ2-1,-,TRBD2,CASSSLAGVYNEQFF,TGTGCCAGCAGCTCACTAGCGGGGGTGTACAATGAGCAGTTCTTC
TRBV6-6,TRBJ2-7,-,-,CASRPNPRQGLEQYF,TGTGCCAGCAGACCCAATCCCCGACAGGGACTCGAGCAGTACTTC
TRBV5-1,TRBJ2-7,once,-,CASSPGQNSYEQYF,TGCGCCAGCAGCCCCGGACAGAATTCCTACGAGCAGTACTTC
TRBV5-6,TRBJ1-2,once,TRBD1,CASSLIRDRGANYGYTF,TGTGCCAGCAGCCTGATAAGGGACAGAGGAGCTAACTATGGCTACACCTTC